The clone carrying this T cell receptor (beta chain) was found many times. The data originate from a study of T-cell reconstitution after alpha-beta-depleted transplantation in children. Germline loops: CDR1 LGHNA, CDR2 YNFKEQ. J was trimmed by 2 bases and V by 4 bases; bases with no gene match: 2. The CDR3 sequence is 15 residues long. Library preparation (for TCRbeta) was performed with unique molecular identifiers. TCRdb fed the PCR reads into MiXCR, producing one record per CDR3 protein. The table has under 350,000 distinct CDR3 sequences, about 10% seen once. The rearrangement links TRBV4-2 to TRBJ2-7; 13 nucleotides agree with TRBD2. This clonotype was obtained from a human donor who donated a stem cell graft to a child with SCID. The sequences come from PBMCs from the stem cell graft donor, collected from the stem cell graft. The CDR3 is CASSPGLAGPYEQYF. The DNA for the CDR3 is TGTGCCAGCAGCCCGGGACTAGCGGGGCCCTACGAGCAGTACTTC.